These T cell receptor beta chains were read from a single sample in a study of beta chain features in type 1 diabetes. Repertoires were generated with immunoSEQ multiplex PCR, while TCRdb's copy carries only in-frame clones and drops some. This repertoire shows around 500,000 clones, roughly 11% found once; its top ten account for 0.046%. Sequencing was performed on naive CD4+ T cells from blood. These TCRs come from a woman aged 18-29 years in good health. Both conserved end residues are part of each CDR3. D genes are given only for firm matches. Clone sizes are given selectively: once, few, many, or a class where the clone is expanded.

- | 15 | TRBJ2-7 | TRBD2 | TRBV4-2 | CASMRLADSKYEQYF | TGTGCCAGCATGAGGCTAGCGGACTCCAAATACGAGCAGTACTTC
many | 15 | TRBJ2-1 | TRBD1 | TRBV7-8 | CASSHGTGMYNEQFF | TGTGCCAGCAGCCACGGGACAGGGATGTACAATGAGCAGTTCTTC
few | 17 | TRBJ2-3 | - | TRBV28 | CASTGAHRGESTDTQYF | TGTGCCAGCACGGGGGCACATAGGGGGGAAAGCACAGATACGCAGTATTTT
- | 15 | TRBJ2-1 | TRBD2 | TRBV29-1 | CSVEVAGGPYNEQFF | TGCAGCGTTGAGGTAGCGGGAGGGCCCTACAATGAGCAGTTCTTC
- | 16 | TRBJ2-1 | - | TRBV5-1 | CASSLAPMSSYNEQFF | TGCGCCAGCAGCTTGGCCCCAATGAGCTCCTACAATGAGCAGTTCTTC
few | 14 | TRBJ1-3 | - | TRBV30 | CAWMTGTGRNTIYF | TGTGCCTGGATGACAGGTACCGGCAGAAACACCATATATTTT
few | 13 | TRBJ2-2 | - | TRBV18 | CASSMTNTGELFF | TGTGCCAGCTCAATGACGAACACCGGGGAGCTGTTTTTT
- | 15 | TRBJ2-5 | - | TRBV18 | CASSPPGEGSETQYF | TGTGCCAGCTCACCCCCGGGAGAAGGGTCAGAGACCCAGTACTTC
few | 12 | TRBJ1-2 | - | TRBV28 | CASTGRNYGYTF | TGTGCCAGCACCGGGAGGAACTATGGCTACACCTTC
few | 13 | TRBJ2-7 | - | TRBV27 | CASSLEGGYEQYF | TGTGCCAGCAGTTTAGAGGGAGGCTACGAGCAGTACTTC
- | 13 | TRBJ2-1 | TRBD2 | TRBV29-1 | CSVLSGSSDEQFF | TGCAGCGTGCTAAGCGGGAGCAGTGATGAGCAGTTCTTC
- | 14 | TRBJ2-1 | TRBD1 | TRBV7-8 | CASSIDRVYNEQFF | TGTGCCAGCAGCATCGACAGGGTCTACAATGAGCAGTTCTTC
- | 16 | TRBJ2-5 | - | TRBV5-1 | CASSSQGRRLQETQYF | TGCGCCAGCAGCTCTCAGGGTCGGCGACTACAAGAGACCCAGTACTTC
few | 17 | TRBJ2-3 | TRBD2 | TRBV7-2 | CASSPANLAGYTDTQYF | TGTGCCAGCAGTCCGGCGAACCTAGCGGGTTACACAGATACGCAGTATTTT
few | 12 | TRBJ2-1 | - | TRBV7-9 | CASSLPYNEQFF | TGTGCCAGCAGCTTACCCTACAATGAGCAGTTCTTC
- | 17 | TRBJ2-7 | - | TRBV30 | CAWSTLILGRGHYEQYF | TGTGCCTGGAGTACTCTCATACTCGGCAGGGGTCACTACGAGCAGTACTTC
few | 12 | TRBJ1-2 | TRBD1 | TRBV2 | CASNNRGYGYTF | TGTGCCAGCAACAACAGGGGCTATGGCTACACCTTC
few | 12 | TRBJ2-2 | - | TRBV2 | CASSRVTGELFF | TGTGCCAGCAGCAGGGTTACCGGGGAGCTGTTTTTT
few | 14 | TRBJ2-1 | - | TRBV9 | CASSVGGTINEQFF | TGTGCCAGCAGCGTAGGGGGCACGATCAATGAGCAGTTCTTC
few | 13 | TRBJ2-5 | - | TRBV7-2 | CASRGVGGETQYF | TGTGCCAGCAGAGGAGTAGGTGGGGAGACCCAGTACTTC
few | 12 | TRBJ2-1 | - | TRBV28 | CASSFGRNEQFF | TGTGCCAGCAGCTTCGGGCGGAATGAGCAGTTCTTC
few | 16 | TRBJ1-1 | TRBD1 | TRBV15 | CATSRTTGDRTTEAFF | TGTGCCACCAGCAGAACAACGGGGGACAGGACCACTGAAGCTTTCTTT
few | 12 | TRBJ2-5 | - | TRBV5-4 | CASSDQLETQYF | TGTGCCAGCAGCGACCAATTAGAGACCCAGTACTTC
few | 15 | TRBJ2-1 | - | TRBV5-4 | CASSLGRGFYNEQFF | TGTGCCAGCAGCTTGGGGCGAGGGTTCTACAATGAGCAGTTCTTC
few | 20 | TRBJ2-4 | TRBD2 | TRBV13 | CASSSGPSGILRLAKNIQYF | TGTGCCAGCAGCTCGGGTCCTAGCGGAATCCTGAGGTTAGCCAAAAACATTCAGTACTTC
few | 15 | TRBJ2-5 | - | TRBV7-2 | CASSSGQIGRETQYF | TGTGCCAGCAGCTCTGGACAGATTGGAAGAGAGACCCAGTACTTC
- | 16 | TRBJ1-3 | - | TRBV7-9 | CASSSTVPSSGNTIYF | TGTGCCAGCAGCTCTACAGTTCCGAGCTCTGGAAACACCATATATTTT
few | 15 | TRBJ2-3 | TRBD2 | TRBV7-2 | CASSLTSGSTDTQYF | TGTGCCAGCAGCTTAACTAGCGGAAGCACAGATACGCAGTATTTT
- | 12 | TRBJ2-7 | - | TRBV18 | CASSTETYEQYF | TGTGCCAGCTCGACAGAGACATACGAGCAGTACTTC
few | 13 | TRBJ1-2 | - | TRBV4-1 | CASSQLRNYGYTF | TGCGCCAGCAGCCAACTTAGAAACTATGGCTACACCTTC
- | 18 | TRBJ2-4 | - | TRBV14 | CASSQDLGAGTAKNIQYF | TGTGCCAGCAGCCAAGACCTAGGGGCGGGGACAGCCAAAAACATTCAGTACTTC
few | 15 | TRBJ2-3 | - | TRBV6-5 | CASSYGMGAADTQYF | TGTGCCAGCAGTTACGGTATGGGGGCTGCAGATACGCAGTATTTT
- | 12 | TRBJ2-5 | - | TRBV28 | CASSLWGETQYF | TGTGCCAGCAGTTTATGGGGAGAGACCCAGTACTTC
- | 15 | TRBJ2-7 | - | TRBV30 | CAWSFLGTRSYEQYF | TGTGCCTGGAGTTTCCTCGGGACACGGTCCTACGAGCAGTACTTC
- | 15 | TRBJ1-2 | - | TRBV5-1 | CASSPAQGLNYGYTF | TGCGCCAGCAGTCCTGCACAGGGCCTGAACTATGGCTACACCTTC
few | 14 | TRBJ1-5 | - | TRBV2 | CASTKSASNQPQHF | TGTGCCAGCACAAAGTCGGCGTCCAATCAGCCCCAGCATTTT
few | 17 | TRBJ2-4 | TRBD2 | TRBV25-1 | CASSELAGGVAKNIQYF | TGTGCCAGCAGTGAGCTAGCGGGAGGAGTGGCCAAAAACATTCAGTACTTC
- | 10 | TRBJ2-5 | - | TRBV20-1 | CSAIQETQYF | TGCAGTGCTATCCAAGAGACCCAGTACTTC
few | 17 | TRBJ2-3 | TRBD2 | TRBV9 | CASSVSAGGYYTDTQYF | TGTGCCAGCAGCGTCTCAGCGGGGGGTTACTACACAGATACGCAGTATTTT
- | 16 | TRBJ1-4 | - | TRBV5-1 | CASSLANAQVGEKLFF | TGCGCCAGCAGCTTGGCCAACGCGCAGGTGGGGGAAAAACTGTTTTTT
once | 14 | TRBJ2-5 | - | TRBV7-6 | CASSLAGLGETQYF | TGTGCCAGCAGCTTAGCCGGCCTAGGGGAGACCCAGTACTTC
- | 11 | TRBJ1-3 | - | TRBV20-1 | CSARIGNTIYF | TGCAGTGCTAGAATTGGAAACACCATATATTTT
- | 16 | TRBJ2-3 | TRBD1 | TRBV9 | CASSVGTGLVSDTQYF | TGTGCCAGCAGCGTAGGGACAGGGTTGGTTTCAGATACGCAGTATTTT
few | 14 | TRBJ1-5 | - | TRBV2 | CASSPRGSNQPQHF | TGTGCCAGCAGCCCTCGGGGAAGCAATCAGCCCCAGCATTTT
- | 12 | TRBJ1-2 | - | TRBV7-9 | CASSSDRHGYTF | TGTGCCAGCAGCTCAGACAGGCATGGCTACACCTTC